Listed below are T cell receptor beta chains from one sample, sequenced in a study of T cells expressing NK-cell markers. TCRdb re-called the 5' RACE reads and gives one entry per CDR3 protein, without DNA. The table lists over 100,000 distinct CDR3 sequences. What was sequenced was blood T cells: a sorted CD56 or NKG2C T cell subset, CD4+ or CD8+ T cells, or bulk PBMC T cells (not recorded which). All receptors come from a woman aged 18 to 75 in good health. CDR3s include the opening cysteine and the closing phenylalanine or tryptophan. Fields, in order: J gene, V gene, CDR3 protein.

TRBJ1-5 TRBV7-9 CASSPGGAGVFHQPQHF
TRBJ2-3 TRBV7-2 CASSLVPQGADTQYF
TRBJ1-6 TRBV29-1 CSVTWDSHSPLHF
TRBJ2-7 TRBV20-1 CSANPTASSLEQYF
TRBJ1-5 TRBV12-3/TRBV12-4 CASSLVGWDSNQPQHF
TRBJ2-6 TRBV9 CASSGTGASGANVLTF
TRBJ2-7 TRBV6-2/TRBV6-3 CASNSGLFAYEQYF
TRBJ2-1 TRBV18 CASSPSGLPPFF
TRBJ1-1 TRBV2 CASTIDTSGDTEAFF
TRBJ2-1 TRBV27 CASSTGTGINEQFF
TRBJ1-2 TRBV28 CASSLGQAAAGYTF
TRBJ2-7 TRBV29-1 CSVVGRANYEQYF
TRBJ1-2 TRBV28 CASSLAGDVYGYTF
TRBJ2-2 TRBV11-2 CATESGDYTGELFF
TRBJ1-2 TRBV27 CASSLGPPDASLYGYTF
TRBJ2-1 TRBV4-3 CASSQDWGAYYNEQFF
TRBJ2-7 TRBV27 CASSPQGLAYEQYF
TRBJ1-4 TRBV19 CASSIGRGGEKLFF
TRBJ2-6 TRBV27 CASSLSVPGLSGANVLTF
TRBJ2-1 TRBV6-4 CASSDPPGAEQFF
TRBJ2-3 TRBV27 CASSFGRVIGTDTQYF
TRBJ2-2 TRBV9 CASSVAGTSGPRELFF
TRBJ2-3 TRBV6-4 CASSDSLAGGTQYF
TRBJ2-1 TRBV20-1 CSAGALQVSANEQFF
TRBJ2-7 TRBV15 CATSSDRGHSYEQYF
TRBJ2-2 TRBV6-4 CASSGDNTGELFF
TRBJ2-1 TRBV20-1 CSASGGSNEQFF
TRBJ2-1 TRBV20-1 CSARDLADYNEQFF
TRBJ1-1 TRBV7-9 CASSQAGTEGEAFF